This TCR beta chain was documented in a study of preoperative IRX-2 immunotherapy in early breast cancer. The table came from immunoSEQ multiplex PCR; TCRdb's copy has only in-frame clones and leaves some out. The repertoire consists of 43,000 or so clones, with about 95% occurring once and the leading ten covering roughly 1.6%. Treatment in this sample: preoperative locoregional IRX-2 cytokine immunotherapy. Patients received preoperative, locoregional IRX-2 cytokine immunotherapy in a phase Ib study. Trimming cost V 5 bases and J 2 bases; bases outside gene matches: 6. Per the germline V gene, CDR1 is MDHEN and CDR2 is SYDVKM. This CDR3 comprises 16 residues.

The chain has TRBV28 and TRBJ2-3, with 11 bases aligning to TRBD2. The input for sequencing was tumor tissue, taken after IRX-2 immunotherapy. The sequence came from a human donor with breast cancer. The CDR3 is CASSRGLAVLTDTQYF. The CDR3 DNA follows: TGTGCCAGCAGTCGGGGACTAGCGGTTCTCACAGATACGCAGTATTTT.